The 15 T cell receptor beta chains listed next were all sequenced from one sample in a study of blood T cell repertoires in COVID-19. Measured with immunoSEQ multiplex PCR; TCRdb has only the in-frame clones, and not every one. The sample lists fewer than 450,000 clones, 85% to 90% occurring once. Sequencing was performed on PBMCs or T cells enriched from blood (not recorded which). These receptors were taken from a woman between 18 and 30 years old who had recovered from COVID-19.

This chain links TRBV29-1 with TRBJ1-1; D not certain. V gave up 2 bases and J gave up 0 bases, with 13 bases separating them. Germline loops: CDR1 SQVTM, CDR2 ANQGSEA. The CDR3 extends over 15 amino acids. CDR3 amino acids: CSVEYGGLMNTEAFF. As DNA, the CDR3 is TGCAGCGTTGAATATGGAGGGCTAATGAACACTGAAGCTTTCTTT.

The rearrangement uses TRBV5-6 and TRBJ2-7; tentatively, D is TRBD2 (6 bases). CDR3 length: 15 amino acids. Germline values: CDR1 SGHDT, CDR2 YYEEEE. V was clipped by 2 bases and J by 4 bases, with 16 bases between them. In nucleotides, the CDR3 is TGTGCCAGCAGCTTTGGGGGGATCCCCCCATACGAGCAGTACTTC. It is translated as CASSFGGIPPYEQYF.

The chain is built from TRBV2 and TRBJ2-7, with D possibly being TRBD1 (6 bases). CDR1 and CDR2 from the germline V gene are SNHLY and FYNNEI. CDR3 length equals 15 residues. V lost 2 bases and J lost 3, with 14 bases in between. The CDR3 loop is CASSENGDTLYEQYF. In DNA form, the CDR3 reads TGTGCCAGCAGTGAAAATGGGGACACTCTCTACGAGCAGTACTTC. Variable domain in full (rest from reference TRBV2 and TRBJ2-7): EPEVTQTPSHQVTQMGQEVILRCVPISNHLYFYWYRQILGQKVEFLVSFYNNEISEKSEIFDDQFSVERPDGSNFTLKIRSTKLEDSAMYFCASSENGDTLYEQYFGPGTRLTVT.

The chain links TRBV29-1 to TRBJ1-1; 10 nucleotides align to TRBD1. The CDR3 runs to 13 residues. Germline V gives CDR1 SQVTM, CDR2 ANQGSEA. V shed 6 bases and J 4 bases; nucleotides not matched to a gene: 5. The CDR3 reads CSVGQGYGTEAFF. In DNA, the CDR3 is TGCAGCGTGGGACAGGGGTATGGCACTGAAGCTTTCTTT.

The V and J genes are TRBV28 and TRBJ2-5; 7 nucleotides match TRBD1. This CDR3 spans 16 amino acids. After removal of 5 bases from V and 2 bases from J, the junction contained 11 bases not matched to a gene. Germline values: CDR1 MDHEN, CDR2 SYDVKM. CDR3 bases: TGTGCCAGCAGTCCCCTGGCAAGACAGGGTCAAGAGACCCAGTACTTC. Translating gives CASSPLARQGQETQYF.

The chain's CDR3 is CASSFRNQETQYF. CDR3 nucleotide sequence: TGTGCCAGCAGCTTCAGGAACCAAGAGACCCAGTACTTC. The chain is built from TRBV7-2 and TRBJ2-5; D not certain. V lost 3 bases to trimming and J lost 0 bases, with 5 bases between them. This CDR3 spans 13 amino acids. Per germline, CDR1 SGHTA and CDR2 FQGNSA.

The gene calls are TRBV5-6 and TRBJ2-1, with D perhaps TRBD2 (6 bases). The CDR3 extends over 16 amino acids. V was shortened by 0 bases and J by 5 bases, with 15 bases between the two germline ends. The germline gives CDR1 SGHDT, CDR2 YYEEEE. The CDR3 DNA sequence: TGTGCCAGCAGCTTGGCTTCGGGGGAGCGACACAATGAGCAGTTCTTC. Translating gives CASSLASGERHNEQFF.

This clone was recorded once. The rearrangement links TRBV5-6 to TRBJ2-7; no reliable D call. Germline assignment: CDR1 SGHDT and CDR2 YYEEEE. Trimming removed 3 bases from V and 4 bases from J, with 8 bases in between. The CDR3 consists of 12 residues. For the CDR3, the DNA is TGTGCCAGCAGCTCGACACTTTACGAGCAGTACTTC. As protein: CASSSTLYEQYF.

This CDR3 is CASSTQGVYEQYF. The CDR3 DNA follows: TGTGCCAGCAGTACCCAGGGTGTCTACGAGCAGTACTTC. This rearrangement joins TRBV2 to TRBJ2-7, with D possibly matching TRBD1 (5 bases). CDR1 is SNHLY and CDR2 is FYNNEI in the germline V gene. Trimming pared 5 bases from V and 3 bases from J, leaving 11 bases between. This CDR3 comprises 13 residues.

The chain is built from TRBV7-3 and TRBJ2-1; TRBD1 matches at 8 bases. CDR3 length: 18 residues. With V trimmed by 1 base and J by 2 bases, 10 bases remained unmatched. The germline V gene has CDR1 SGHTA and CDR2 FQGTGA. The CDR3 here is CASSLIQRGTGPYNEQFF. CDR3 sequence (DNA): TGTGCCAGCAGCTTAATTCAAAGAGGGACAGGCCCCTACAATGAGCAGTTCTTC. Full variable domain (missing parts from reference TRBV7-3 and TRBJ2-1): GAGVSQTPSNKVTEKGKYVELRCDPISGHTALYWYRQSLGQGPEFLIYFQGTGAADDSGLPNDRFFAVRPEGSVSTLKIQRTERGDSAVYLCASSLIQRGTGPYNEQFFGPGTRLTVL.

The chain employs TRBV28 and TRBJ2-7, with 7 bases aligning to TRBD1. Germline trimming cut 7 bases from V and 2 bases from J; bases unmatched to any gene: 8. This CDR3 is built from 14 residues. Germline V gene lookup returns CDR1 MDHEN and CDR2 SYDVKM. The chain's CDR3 is CASNDRDSAYEQYF. CDR3 DNA sequence: TGTGCCAGCAACGACCGGGACAGCGCCTACGAGCAGTACTTC.

The V call is TRBV9, the J call TRBJ2-1, with TRBD2 identical over 12 bases. Germline-derived CDR1 and CDR2 are SGDLS and YYNGEE. The J segment lost 8 bases and the V segment lost 0 bases, leaving 3 bases of the junction unmatched. This CDR3 has 15 residues. In nucleotides, the CDR3 is TGTGCCAGCAGCGTAGCACCTAGCGGGGGGGATGAGCAGTTCTTC. It encodes CASSVAPSGGDEQFF.

The gene calls are TRBV11-2 and TRBJ2-2; 7 bases are shared with TRBD1. After removal of 4 bases from V and 6 bases from J, the junction contained 11 bases not matched to a gene. Germline V gene lookup returns CDR1 SGHAT and CDR2 FQNNGV. There are 16 residues in the CDR3. CDR3 coding DNA: TGTGCCAGCAGCTATCCGGGACAGATGGTTTCCGGGGAGCTGTTTTTT. Translated, it gives CASSYPGQMVSGELFF.

This clone was observed a few times. CDR3 nucleotides: TGTGCCATCAGCACTCCTTCCTACGAGCAGTACTTC. This sequence encodes CAISTPSYEQYF. The V call is TRBV10-3, the J call TRBJ2-7; D remains ambiguous. V lost 6 bases, J lost 1 base, and 7 bases lay in between. This CDR3 is 12 amino acids long. Germline V gene lookup returns CDR1 ENHRY and CDR2 SYGVKD.

V gene TRBV18 combines with J gene TRBJ2-3; TRBD1 matches 7 bases. This CDR3 is built from 17 residues. The J segment lost 1 base and the V segment lost 2 bases, leaving 9 bases of the junction unmatched. Germline V lookup: CDR1 KGHSH, CDR2 LQKENI. CDR3 sequence reads: CASSPKIQGYCTDTQYF. In DNA form, the CDR3 reads TGTGCCAGCTCACCAAAGATACAGGGGTATTGCACAGATACGCAGTATTTT.